What follows are 9 T cell receptor beta chains derived from one specimen sequenced in a study of blood T cell repertoires in COVID-19. Data came from immunoSEQ multiplex PCR; TCRdb stores just in-frame clones and leaves some out. The table includes about 59,000 clones, over 75% detected once. Material: peripheral blood. The receptors here all came from a man older than 75 in a cohort sampled during active COVID-19.

This clone was seen more than once but under ten times. This chain links TRBV13 with TRBJ2-7, with D perhaps matching TRBD1 (5 bases). The CDR3 has 14 amino acids. Trimming shortened V by 0 bases and J by 6 bases, and 12 bases separated the two germline ends. Germline CDR1 PRHDT, CDR2 FYEKMQ (reference sequence). CDR3 residues: CASSLGSTGPEQYF. CDR3 sequence (DNA): TGTGCCAGCAGCTTAGGTAGCACAGGCCCCGAGCAGTACTTC. The whole variable domain, filled in from reference TRBV13 and TRBJ2-7, reads AAGVIQSPRHLIKEKRETATLKCYPIPRHDTVYWYQQGPGQDPQFLISFYEKMQSDKGSIPDRFSAQQFSDYHSELNMSSLELGDSALYFCASSLGSTGPEQYFGPGTRLTVT.

The chain couples TRBV30 to TRBJ2-3, with TRBD1 matching over 10 bases. The V segment lost 3 bases and the J segment 4 bases; nucleotides outside the gene matches: 7. Germline CDR1 reads GTSNPN; CDR2 reads SVGIG (reference sequence). CDR3 length equals 15 residues. This chain's CDR3 is CAWSSGTGAADTQYF. In DNA form, the CDR3 reads TGTGCCTGGAGCTCCGGGACAGGGGCAGCAGATACGCAGTATTTT.

The CDR3 loop reads CASSPGQGSSAGNTIYF. CDR3 DNA sequence: TGCGCCAGCAGCCCCGGACAGGGGTCATCAGCTGGAAACACCATATATTTT. The chain has TRBV5-1 and TRBJ1-3; 9 bases align to TRBD1. Germline V gives CDR1 SGHRS, CDR2 YFSETQ. This CDR3 comprises 17 residues. J was trimmed by 2 bases and V by 4 bases; bases with no gene match: 10.

This clone has just one count. The V gene is TRBV6-5, the J gene TRBJ1-2; 8 positions agree with TRBD1. The CDR3 runs to 14 residues. Germline V gene lookup returns CDR1 MNHEY and CDR2 SVGAGI. With V trimmed by 6 bases and J by 4 bases, 7 bases remained unmatched. CDR3 in DNA: TGTGCCAGCAGAAGCAGGGGGCAGTTCTATGGCTACACCTTC. It specifies CASRSRGQFYGYTF.

This chain connects TRBV7-6 to TRBJ2-1; weak D call: TRBD2 (5 bases). Germline V gene sequence: CDR1 SGHVS, CDR2 FNYEAQ. There are 14 residues in the CDR3. V lost 5 bases, J lost 8 bases, and 16 bases lay in between. The DNA for the CDR3 is TGTGCCAGCAGCATAAACGTCGGGGTACATGAGCAGTTCTTC. This sequence encodes CASSINVGVHEQFF.

The J gene is TRBJ1-1, the V gene TRBV7-8; TRBD1 matches 7 bases. The germline V gene has CDR1 SGHVS and CDR2 FQNEAQ. V shed 3 bases and J 1 base; nucleotides not matched to a gene: 5. There are 15 residues in the CDR3. The CDR3 here is CASSFQTGRNTEAFF. As DNA, the CDR3 is TGTGCCAGCAGCTTCCAGACAGGGAGGAACACTGAAGCTTTCTTT.

V usage is TRBV18 and J usage is TRBJ2-7; 9 bases match TRBD1. The germline gives CDR1 KGHSH, CDR2 LQKENI. With 2 bases clipped from V and 3 bases from J, the junction kept 5 bases outside the gene matches. This CDR3 region has 15 residues. CDR3: CASSPWDRALYEQYF. The CDR3 DNA follows: TGTGCCAGCTCACCATGGGACAGGGCCCTCTACGAGCAGTACTTC.

The chain's CDR3 is CASRTGTGTYEQYF. The CDR3, as DNA: TGTGCCAGCAGAACCGGGACAGGGACCTACGAGCAGTACTTC. The chain couples TRBV27 to TRBJ2-7; 9 nucleotides align to TRBD1. There are 14 residues in the CDR3. Germline loops: CDR1 MNHEY, CDR2 SMNVEV (reference sequence). V trimming: 6 bases; J trimming: 2 bases; junction bases outside the gene matches: 5.

On this clone: Other DNA sequences of this sample code for an identical CDR3. This chain uses TRBV6-5 with TRBJ1-1; D is possibly TRBD1 (5 bases). The V gene's germline CDR1 is MNHEY and CDR2 SVGAGI. V lost 6 bases and J lost 1, with 9 bases in between. This CDR3 comprises 13 residues. CDR3 sequence (DNA): TGTGCCAGCAGCCTAACAGGGAACACTGAAGCTTTCTTT. It yields the protein CASSLTGNTEAFF.